This TCR beta chain was found in a study of blood T cell repertoires in COVID-19. Germline values: CDR1 SGHRS, CDR2 YFSETQ. The CDR3 has 12 amino acids. The germline V and J ends were trimmed by 5 bases and 6 bases, with 9 bases remaining between them. Participant age was about 18 to 89 years, and participants resided in around 24 US areas. The table came from immunoSEQ multiplex PCR; TCRdb's copy has only in-frame clones and leaves some out. The table records approximately 270,000 clones, roughly nine tenths of them present only once. The chain couples TRBV5-1 to TRBJ2-1; TRBD2 might be the D (5 bases). The sequencing sample was made of PBMCs or T cells enriched from blood (not recorded which). The receptor was derived from a woman aged 55-70 years who had recovered from COVID-19. CDR3 protein: CASRRTANEQFF. The CDR3 nucleotides are TGCGCCAGCAGGCGGACTGCCAATGAGCAGTTCTTC. The full variable domain, rest sourced from reference TRBV5-1 and TRBJ2-1, is KAGVTQTPRYLIKTRGQQVTLSCSPISGHRSVSWYQQTPGQGLQFLFEYFSETQRNKGNFPGRFSGRQFSNSRSEMNVSTLELGDSALYLCASRRTANEQFFGPGTRLTVL.